The clone carrying this T cell receptor (beta chain) was counted a single time. Its target is not known. Assay: immunoSEQ multiplex PCR; the TCRdb copy retains only in-frame clones and omits some. The sample has about 92,000 clones; more than 75% are singletons. CDR3 size: 15 residues. In germline, CDR1 is SGHNT, CDR2 YENEEA. After removal of 3 bases from V and 1 base from J, the junction contained 3 bases not matched to a gene. The data originate from a study of T cell responses to AZD1222 COVID-19 vaccine. Study-wide findings and caveats: Donors skewed white British and female; clonal diversity was possibly underestimated. Baseline serology detected seropositivity in only six or seven AZD1222 recipients. Of spike-specific TCRs, nearly half reportedly target regions left unmutated in variants.

The chain combines TRBV11-3 with TRBJ2-4; the match to TRBD1 covers 7 bases. This clonotype originated in an adult in good health. This specimen was peripheral blood, taken on day 0 of AZD1222 vaccination. CDR3 residues: CASSFTGDAKNIQYF. The CDR3 DNA is TGTGCCAGCAGCTTCACAGGGGATGCCAAAAACATTCAGTACTTC. Using reference TRBV11-3 and TRBJ2-4 for the parts outside the CDR3, the full variable domain is EAGVVQSPRYKIIEKKQPVAFWCNPISGHNTLYWYLQNLGQGPELLIRYENEEAVDDSQLPKDRFSAERLKGVDSTLKIQPAELGDSAVYLCASSFTGDAKNIQYFGAGTRLSVL.